Following are 17 T cell receptor beta chains from one sample sequenced in a study (dated by TCRdb to about 2015). Receptors were amplified or captured by 5' RACE. Instrument used: Illumina MiSeq. The public sequencing data were trimmed at Q25 with fastp and processed into clonotypes with MiXCR by TCRdb, which kept only in-frame beta chains. Merged by CDR3 protein, the rows form single entries marked with the most common genes and DNA. Within this sample are roughly 50,000 distinct CDR3 sequences, with almost 25% of them counted one time only. The top ten hold roughly 3% of the sample. The source material was tumor-infiltrating naive CD4+ T cells sorted from the breast tumor. The label giving this sample's cell subset or site can be read as: naive CD4+ T cells, CD4+CD45RA+CD25-. The receptors shown here come from a female donor with breast cancer.

There are many counts of this clonotype. This rearrangement joins TRBV5-1 to TRBJ2-3, with D perhaps matching TRBD2 (5 bases). The CDR3 sequence is 15 residues long. The V gene lost 4 bases and the J gene lost 1 base, with 13 bases spanning the gap. In germline, CDR1 is SGHRS, CDR2 YFSETQ. The CDR3 sequence: CASSTARSGTDTQYF. The CDR3 DNA reads as TGCGCCAGCAGCACCGCCCGTAGCGGCACAGATACGCAGTATTTT.

This clonotype turned up a few times. This rearrangement joins TRBV29-1 to TRBJ1-2; 7 positions agree with TRBD1. Looked up from germline, CDR1 is SQVTM and CDR2 is ANQGSEA. This CDR3 contains 12 residues. V gave up 5 bases and J gave up 8 bases; unmatched junction bases: 8. Here the CDR3 DNA reads TGCAGCGTTAATCGACAGGGAGGAGGCTACACCTTC. Protein product: CSVNRQGGGYTF.

The rearrangement joins TRBV12-3 or TRBV12-4 to TRBJ2-7; 9 nucleotides align to TRBD2. The length of the CDR3 is 15 residues. V gave up 5 bases and J gave up 3 bases; unmatched junction bases: 8. CDR3 nucleotides: TGTGCCAGCAGTACCGGACTAGCGAGGTTCTACGAGCAGTACTTC. Translation: CASSTGLARFYEQYF.

This clonotype was seen only a few times. One end of the junction fails to match germline, which may point to a read error. CDR3 DNA sequence: TGCGCCCGCAGCCAAGGCAGGTCTGGAGCCACGCAGTATTTT. This codes for CARSQGRSGATQYF. V and J are TRBV4-3 and TRBJ2-3; D is ambiguous. Germline V gene lookup returns CDR1 LGHNA and CDR2 YSLEER. This CDR3 has 14 amino acids.

There are many counts of this clonotype. The rearrangement links TRBV20-1 to TRBJ2-2; no clear D. Per the germline V gene, CDR1 is DFQATT and CDR2 is SNEGSKA (reference sequence). Trimming took off 2 bases at V and 1 base at J, with 8 bases between the two ends. The CDR3 contains 14 residues. In DNA, the CDR3 is TGCAGTGCTAGAAAGTCTGGGAACACCGGGGAGCTGTTTTTT. Translation: CSARKSGNTGELFF.

This clonotype was seen at least ten times. The genes are TRBV20-1 and TRBJ2-3, with 7 bases fitting TRBD2. Germline V gives CDR1 DFQATT, CDR2 SNEGSKA (reference sequence). The CDR3 is 14 residues long. Losses at the gene ends were 3 bases for V and 2 bases for J; bases not matched to a gene: 5. This CDR3 reads CSASSAGFTDTQYF. The CDR3 DNA reads TGCAGTGCTAGTTCAGCGGGGTTCACAGATACGCAGTATTTT.

J is TRBJ2-3 and V is TRBV6-6; D remains unclear. The CDR3 has 11 residues. The V end lost 3 bases, the J end lost 6 bases, and 4 bases lay between the germline ends. Per the germline V gene, CDR1 is MNHNY and CDR2 is SVGAGI (reference sequence). CDR3 amino acids: CASSYKDTQYF. Here the CDR3 DNA reads TGTGCCAGCAGTTATAAGGATACGCAGTATTTT.

The rearrangement uses TRBV6-1 and TRBJ2-2, with D possibly TRBD2 on 6 matching bases. Trimming pared 6 bases from V and 6 bases from J, leaving 14 bases between. The CDR3 runs 14 residues. Germline CDR1 reads MNHNS; CDR2 reads SASEGT. This CDR3 is CASRRSGLSGELFF. The CDR3 DNA sequence: TGTGCCAGCAGGAGATCGGGACTCTCCGGGGAGCTGTTTTTT.

This chain joins TRBV5-1 and TRBJ2-5; a weak D match, TRBD1 (5 bases). The CDR3 totals 13 residues. The germline V gene encodes CDR1 SGHRS and CDR2 YFSETQ. Deletions cut 7 bases from V and 2 bases from J, with 12 bases between. This CDR3 is CASGRARQETQYF. In nucleotides, the CDR3 is TGCGCCAGCGGCAGGGCCCGACAAGAGACCCAGTACTTC.

A few counts support this clonotype. The chain uses TRBV7-9 and TRBJ1-3; 9 nucleotides align to TRBD1. Losses at the gene ends were 5 bases for V and 4 bases for J; bases not matched to a gene: 9. Germline-derived CDR1 and CDR2 are SEHNR and FQNEAQ (reference sequence). The CDR3 totals 16 residues. The CDR3 coding sequence is TGTGCCAGCAGCCCCCCGGGACAGGGCGTAGGAAACACCATATATTTT. Amino acids: CASSPPGQGVGNTIYF.

A few counts support this clonotype. V is TRBV6-6 and J is TRBJ1-5; D is undetermined. The CDR3 contains 12 residues. The V end lost 7 bases, the J end lost 1 base, and 5 bases lay between the germline ends. Germline assignment: CDR1 MNHNY and CDR2 SVGAGI (reference sequence). The CDR3 nucleotides read TGTGCCAGCACTACGAGCAATCAGCCCCAGCATTTT. Protein sequence: CASTTSNQPQHF.

V gene TRBV29-1 combines with J gene TRBJ1-1, with TRBD1 matching over 7 bases. This CDR3 has 12 amino acids. Germline CDR1 reads SQVTM; CDR2 reads ANQGSEA. V gave up 7 bases and J gave up 11 bases; unmatched junction bases: 13. This chain's CDR3 is CSAGGGNVRAFF. The CDR3 DNA reads TGCAGCGCAGGAGGGGGCAATGTTAGGGCTTTCTTT.

The table lists this clonotype with a few counts. The V and J genes are TRBV25-1 and TRBJ2-7, with a tentative D call TRBD1 (5 bases). Germline CDR1 is MGHDK and CDR2 is SYGVNS. The CDR3 contains 13 residues. Trimming shortened V by 4 bases and J by 4 bases, and 11 bases separated the two germline ends. CDR3 sequence (DNA): TGTGCCAGCAGTGGACATCAGGGTTACGAGCAGTACTTC. The encoded protein is CASSGHQGYEQYF.

The rearrangement joins TRBV12-3 or TRBV12-4 to TRBJ2-5; D perhaps matches TRBD2 (5 bases). The CDR3 is 16 amino acids. V was clipped by 4 bases and J by 5 bases, with 20 bases between them. In nucleotides, the CDR3 is TGTGCCAGCAGTTCCCACGGGGAGACTTACGGGGAGACCCAGTACTTC. Protein: CASSSHGETYGETQYF.

A remark on this clonotype: The final CDR3 position lacks the conserved phenylalanine or tryptophan, pointing to a likely read error. Because the CDR3's place on the DNA is in doubt, the DNA is left out and the CDR3 is given as listed by TCRdb. The chain combines TRBV6-1 with TRBJ1-1. The CDR3 spans 14 residues, counting both ends. The germline V gene has CDR1 MNHNS and CDR2 SASEGT. The CDR3 protein is CAGSVRGGNTEASY.

In the case of this clonotype: Germline is not matched at one junction end, which may reflect a read error. The rearrangement joins TRBV9 to TRBJ1-6; D remains ambiguous. This CDR3 comprises 12 residues. Germline V lookup: CDR1 SGDLS, CDR2 YYNGEE. CDR3 region: CASSVVGSPLHF. The CDR3 region has the DNA TGTGCCAGCAGTGTAGTAGGTTCACCCCTCCACTTT. Using reference TRBV9 and TRBJ1-6 for the parts outside the CDR3, the full variable domain is DSGVTQTPKHLITATGQRVTLRCSPRSGDLSVYWYQQSLDQGLQFLIQYYNGEERAKGNILERFSAQQFPDLHSELNLSSLELGDSALYFCASSVVGSPLHFGNGTRLTVT.

The chain uses TRBV20-1 and TRBJ1-1; no definite D call. This CDR3 spans 12 amino acids. V lost 3 bases and J 1 base, leaving 6 bases between the germline ends. Germline V gene sequence: CDR1 DFQATT, CDR2 SNEGSKA (reference sequence). For the CDR3, the DNA is TGCAGTGCTAGTTCGTGGAACACTGAAGCTTTCTTT. Its protein is CSASSWNTEAFF.